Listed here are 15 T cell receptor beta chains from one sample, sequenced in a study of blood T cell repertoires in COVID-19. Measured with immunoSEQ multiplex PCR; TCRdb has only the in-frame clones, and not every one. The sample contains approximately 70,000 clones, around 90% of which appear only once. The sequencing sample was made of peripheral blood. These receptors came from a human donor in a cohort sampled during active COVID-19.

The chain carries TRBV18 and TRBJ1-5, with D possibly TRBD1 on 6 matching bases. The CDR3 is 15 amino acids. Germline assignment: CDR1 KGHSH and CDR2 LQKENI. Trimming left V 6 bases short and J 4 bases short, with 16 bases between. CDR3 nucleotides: TGTGCCAGCTCCCTTGGATGGGGGCCAAATCAGCCCCAGCATTTT. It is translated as CASSLGWGPNQPQHF.

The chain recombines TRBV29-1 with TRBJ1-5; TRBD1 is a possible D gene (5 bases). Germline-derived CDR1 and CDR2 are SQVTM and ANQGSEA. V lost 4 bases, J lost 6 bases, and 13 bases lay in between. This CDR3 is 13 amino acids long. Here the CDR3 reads CSVVLPGGQPQHF. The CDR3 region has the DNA TGCAGCGTTGTCCTGCCGGGGGGTCAGCCCCAGCATTTT.

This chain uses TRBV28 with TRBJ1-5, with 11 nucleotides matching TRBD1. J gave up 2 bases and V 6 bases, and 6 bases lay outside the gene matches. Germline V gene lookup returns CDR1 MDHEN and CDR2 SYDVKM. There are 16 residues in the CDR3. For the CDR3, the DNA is TGTGCCAGCAGGGAAGGGACAGGGGGAGGCAATCAGCCCCAGCATTTT. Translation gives CASREGTGGGNQPQHF.

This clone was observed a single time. The CDR3 DNA reads TGCAGCGGCCGACTAGCCGGGTACGAGCAGTACTTC. Its translation is CSGRLAGYEQYF. The chain recombines TRBV29-1 with TRBJ2-7; 7 positions match TRBD2. The length of the CDR3 is 12 residues. V trimming: 7 bases; J trimming: 4 bases; junction bases outside the gene matches: 7. Germline V CDR1 and CDR2: SQVTM, ANQGSEA.

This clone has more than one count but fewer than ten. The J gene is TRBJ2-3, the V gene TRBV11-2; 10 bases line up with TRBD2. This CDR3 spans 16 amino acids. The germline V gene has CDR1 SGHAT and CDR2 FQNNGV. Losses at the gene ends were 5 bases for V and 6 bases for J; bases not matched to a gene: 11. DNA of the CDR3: TGTGCCAGCAGCCCGTTAGCGGGGGGATTTGCTGATACGCAGTATTTT. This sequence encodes CASSPLAGGFADTQYF.

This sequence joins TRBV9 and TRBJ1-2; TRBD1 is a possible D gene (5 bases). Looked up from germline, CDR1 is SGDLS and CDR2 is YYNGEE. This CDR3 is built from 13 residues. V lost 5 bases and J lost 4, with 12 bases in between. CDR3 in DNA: TGTGCCAGCAGGGGGGGGAGTACCTATGGCTACACCTTC. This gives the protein CASRGGSTYGYTF.

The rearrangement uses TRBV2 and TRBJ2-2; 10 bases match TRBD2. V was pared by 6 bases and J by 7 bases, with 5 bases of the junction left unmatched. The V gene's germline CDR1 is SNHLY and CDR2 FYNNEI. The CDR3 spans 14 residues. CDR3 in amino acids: CASSVAGGIGELFF. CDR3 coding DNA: TGTGCCAGCAGCGTAGCGGGAGGTATCGGGGAGCTGTTTTTT.

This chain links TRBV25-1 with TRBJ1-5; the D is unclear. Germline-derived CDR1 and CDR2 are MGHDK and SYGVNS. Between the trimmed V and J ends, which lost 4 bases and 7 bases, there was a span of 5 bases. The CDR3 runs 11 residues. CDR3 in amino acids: CASSARQPQHF. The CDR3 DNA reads TGTGCCAGCAGTGCTCGGCAGCCCCAGCATTTT.

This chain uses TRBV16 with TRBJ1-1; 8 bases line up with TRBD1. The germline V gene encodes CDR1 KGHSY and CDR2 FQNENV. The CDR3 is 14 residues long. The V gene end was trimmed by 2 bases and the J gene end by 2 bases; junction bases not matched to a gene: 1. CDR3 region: CASSQDRGNTEAFF. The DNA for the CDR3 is TGTGCCAGCAGCCAAGACAGGGGAAACACTGAAGCTTTCTTT.

CDR3 sequence: CASSTAGSVSGYTF. The CDR3 nucleotides read TGTGCCAGCAGTACCGCAGGGTCCGTAAGTGGCTACACCTTC. V is TRBV28 and J is TRBJ1-2; D is perhaps TRBD1 (5 bases). The CDR3 has 14 residues. In germline, CDR1 is MDHEN, CDR2 SYDVKM. V shed 5 bases and J shed 7 bases, with 17 bases lying between them.

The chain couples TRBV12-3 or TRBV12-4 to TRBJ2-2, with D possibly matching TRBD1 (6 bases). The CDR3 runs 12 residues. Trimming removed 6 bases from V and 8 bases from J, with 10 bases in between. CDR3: CASRYTGGELFF. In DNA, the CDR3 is TGTGCCAGCAGATATACAGGGGGGGAGCTGTTTTTT.

The CDR3 here is CASTGRGNEQFF. The CDR3 bases are TGTGCCAGCACCGGTCGGGGGAATGAGCAGTTCTTC. The rearrangement joins TRBV9 to TRBJ2-1, with a tentative D call TRBD2 (6 bases). Trimming took 6 bases from V and 7 from J, leaving 11 bases between them. There are 12 residues in the CDR3. Germline assignment: CDR1 SGDLS and CDR2 YYNGEE.

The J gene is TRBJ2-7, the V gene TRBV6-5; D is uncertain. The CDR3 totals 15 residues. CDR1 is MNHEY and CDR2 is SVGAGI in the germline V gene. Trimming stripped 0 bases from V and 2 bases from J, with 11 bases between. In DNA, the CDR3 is TGTGCCAGCAGTTACTCGAGGAGCGTCCCCTACGAGCAGTACTTC. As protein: CASSYSRSVPYEQYF.

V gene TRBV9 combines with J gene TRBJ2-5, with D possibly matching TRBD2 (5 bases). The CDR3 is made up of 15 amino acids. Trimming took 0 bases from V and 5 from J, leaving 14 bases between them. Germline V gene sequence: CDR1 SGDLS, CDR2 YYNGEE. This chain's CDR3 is CASSVEGRSTETQYF. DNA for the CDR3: TGTGCCAGCAGCGTAGAAGGGAGATCCACGGAGACCCAGTACTTC. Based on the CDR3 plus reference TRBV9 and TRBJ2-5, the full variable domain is DSGVTQTPKHLITATGQRVTLRCSPRSGDLSVYWYQQSLDQGLQFLIQYYNGEERAKGNILERFSAQQFPDLHSELNLSSLELGDSALYFCASSVEGRSTETQYFGPGTRLLVL.

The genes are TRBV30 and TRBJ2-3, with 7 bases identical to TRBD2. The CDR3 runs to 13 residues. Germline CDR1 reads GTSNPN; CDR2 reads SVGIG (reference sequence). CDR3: CGRRAGVGDTQYF. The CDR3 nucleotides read TGTGGTCGTAGGGCGGGAGTTGGAGATACGCAGTATTTT.